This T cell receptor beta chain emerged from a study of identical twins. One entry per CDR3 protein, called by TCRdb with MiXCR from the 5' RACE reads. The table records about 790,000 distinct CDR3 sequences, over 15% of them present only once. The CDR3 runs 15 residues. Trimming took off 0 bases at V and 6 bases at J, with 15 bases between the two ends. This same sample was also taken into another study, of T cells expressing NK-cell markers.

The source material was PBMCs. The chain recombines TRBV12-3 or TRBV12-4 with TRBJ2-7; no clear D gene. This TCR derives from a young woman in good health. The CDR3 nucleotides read TGTGCCAGCAGTTTAGCAGAGGATTTCTCGGGCGAGCAGTACTTC. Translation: CASSLAEDFSGEQYF.